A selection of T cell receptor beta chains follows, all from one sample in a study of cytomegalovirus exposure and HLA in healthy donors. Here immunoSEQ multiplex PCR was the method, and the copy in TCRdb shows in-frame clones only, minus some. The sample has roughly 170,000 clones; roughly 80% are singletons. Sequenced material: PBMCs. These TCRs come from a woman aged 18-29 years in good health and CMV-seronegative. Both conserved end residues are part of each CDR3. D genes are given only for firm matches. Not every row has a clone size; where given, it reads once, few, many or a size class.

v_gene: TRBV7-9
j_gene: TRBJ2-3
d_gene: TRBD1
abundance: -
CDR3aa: CASSLGDRVFADTQYF
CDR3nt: TGTGCCAGCAGCTTAGGGGACAGGGTTTTCGCAGATACGCAGTATTTT

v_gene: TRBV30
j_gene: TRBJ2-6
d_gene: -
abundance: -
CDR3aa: CAFSNPGFGANVLTF
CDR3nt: TGTGCCTTTTCCAATCCAGGGTTTGGGGCCAACGTCCTGACTTTC

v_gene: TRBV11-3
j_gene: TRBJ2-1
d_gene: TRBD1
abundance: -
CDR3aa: CASSLEWGQGYNEQFF
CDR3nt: TGTGCCAGCAGCTTAGAGTGGGGACAGGGGTACAATGAGCAGTTCTTC

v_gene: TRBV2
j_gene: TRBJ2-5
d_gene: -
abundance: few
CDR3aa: CASSRGQTQYF
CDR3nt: TGTGCCAGCAGTAGAGGGCAGACCCAGTACTTC

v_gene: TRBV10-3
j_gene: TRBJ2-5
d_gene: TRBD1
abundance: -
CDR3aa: CAISEGSGTGGGMETQYF
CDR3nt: TGTGCCATCAGTGAGGGATCCGGGACAGGGGGAGGAATGGAGACCCAGTACTTC

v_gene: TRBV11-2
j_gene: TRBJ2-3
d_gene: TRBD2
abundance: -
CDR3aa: CASSYGLAGGPDTQYF
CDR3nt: TGTGCCAGCAGCTACGGACTAGCGGGAGGCCCAGATACGCAGTATTTT

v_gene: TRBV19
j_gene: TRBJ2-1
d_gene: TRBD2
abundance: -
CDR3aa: CASSGRVYNEQFF
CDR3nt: TGTGCCAGTAGCGGGAGGGTTTACAATGAGCAGTTCTTC

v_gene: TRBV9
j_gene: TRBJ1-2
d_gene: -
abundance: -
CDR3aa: CASSLTAGSDGYTF
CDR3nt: TGTGCCAGCAGCTTAACCGCGGGGTCGGATGGCTACACCTTC

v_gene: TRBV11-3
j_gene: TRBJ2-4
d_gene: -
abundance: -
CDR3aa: CASSLVVGGFGKNIQYF
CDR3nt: TGTGCCAGCAGCTTAGTTGTTGGGGGGTTCGGCAAAAACATTCAGTACTTC

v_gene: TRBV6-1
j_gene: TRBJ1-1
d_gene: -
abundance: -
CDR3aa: CASSTGNTEAFF
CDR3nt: TGTGCCAGCAGTACCGGGAACACTGAAGCTTTCTTT

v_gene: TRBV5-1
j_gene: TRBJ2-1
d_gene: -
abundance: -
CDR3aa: CASSPSGDNEQFF
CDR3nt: TGCGCCAGCAGCCCTTCGGGGGACAATGAGCAGTTCTTC

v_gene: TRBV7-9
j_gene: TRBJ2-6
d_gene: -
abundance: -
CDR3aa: CASSFTSGGANVLTF
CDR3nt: TGTGCCAGCAGCTTCACCTCGGGGGGGGCCAACGTCCTGACTTTC

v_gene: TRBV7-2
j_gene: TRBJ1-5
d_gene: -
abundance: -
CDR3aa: CASSLAPGQPQHF
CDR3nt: TGTGCCAGCAGCTTAGCGCCGGGTCAGCCCCAGCATTTT

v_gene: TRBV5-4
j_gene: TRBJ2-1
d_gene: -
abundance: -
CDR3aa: CASSLASGRNEQFF
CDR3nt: TGTGCCAGCAGCTTGGCGTCAGGTCGGAATGAGCAGTTCTTC

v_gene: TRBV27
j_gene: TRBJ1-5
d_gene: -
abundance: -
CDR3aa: CASSSVGRVLSNQPQHF
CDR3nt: TGTGCCAGCAGCTCGGTGGGCAGGGTCCTTAGCAATCAGCCCCAGCATTTT

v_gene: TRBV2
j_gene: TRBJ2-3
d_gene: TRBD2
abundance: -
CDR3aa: CASSEGGGLAWTQYF
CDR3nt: TGTGCCAGCAGTGAAGGGGGGGGACTAGCTTGGACGCAGTATTTT

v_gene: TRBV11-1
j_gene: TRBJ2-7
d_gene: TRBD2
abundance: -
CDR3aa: CASRTSGSSYEQYF
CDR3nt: TGTGCCAGCAGGACTAGCGGGAGCTCCTACGAGCAGTACTTC

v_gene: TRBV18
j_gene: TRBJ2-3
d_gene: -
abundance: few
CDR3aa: CASSPPGLTDTQYF
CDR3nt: TGTGCCAGCTCACCACCGGGCCTCACAGATACGCAGTATTTT

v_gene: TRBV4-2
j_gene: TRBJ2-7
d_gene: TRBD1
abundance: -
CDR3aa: CASSHGTGGKDEQYF
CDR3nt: TGTGCCAGCAGCCACGGAACAGGGGGCAAGGACGAGCAGTACTTC

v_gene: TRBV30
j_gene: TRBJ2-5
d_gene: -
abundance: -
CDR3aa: CSGGRNQETQYF
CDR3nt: TGTTCAGGAGGTCGCAACCAAGAGACCCAGTACTTC

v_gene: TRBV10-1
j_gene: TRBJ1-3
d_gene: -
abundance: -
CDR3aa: CASGAQRGPKEGNTIYF
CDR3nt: TGCGCCAGCGGGGCCCAAAGAGGACCAAAGGAGGGAAACACCATATATTTT

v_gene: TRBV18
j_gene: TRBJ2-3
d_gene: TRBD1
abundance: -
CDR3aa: CASSEEPGQGVDTQYF
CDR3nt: TGTGCCAGCTCAGAGGAGCCGGGACAGGGTGTGGATACGCAGTATTTT

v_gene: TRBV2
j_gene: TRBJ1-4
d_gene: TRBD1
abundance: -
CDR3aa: CASSYQRQGLVYNGEKLFF
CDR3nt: TGTGCCAGCAGTTACCAGCGACAGGGTCTAGTTTATAACGGTGAAAAACTGTTTTTT

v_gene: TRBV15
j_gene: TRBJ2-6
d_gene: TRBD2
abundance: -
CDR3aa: CATSRVYSGGEISGANVLTF
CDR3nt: TGTGCCACCAGCAGAGTATATAGCGGGGGGGAAATTTCTGGGGCCAACGTCCTGACTTTC

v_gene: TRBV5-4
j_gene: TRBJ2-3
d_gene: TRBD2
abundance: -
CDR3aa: CASSLDFGGRAIDTQYF
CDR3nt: TGTGCCAGCAGCTTGGATTTTGGCGGGAGGGCAATAGATACGCAGTATTTT

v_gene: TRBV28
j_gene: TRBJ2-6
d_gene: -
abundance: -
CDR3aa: CASQGMGGANVLTF
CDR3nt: TGTGCCAGCCAGGGGATGGGAGGGGCCAACGTCCTGACTTTC

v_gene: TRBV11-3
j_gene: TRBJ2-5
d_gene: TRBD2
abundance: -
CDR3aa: CASSLPLAGGRETQYF
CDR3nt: TGTGCCAGCAGCTTACCCCTAGCGGGAGGGCGGGAGACCCAGTACTTC

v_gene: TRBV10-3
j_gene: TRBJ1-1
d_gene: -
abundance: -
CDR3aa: CATQNLGQLNTEAFF
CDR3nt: TGTGCCACCCAAAACCTCGGACAGCTGAACACTGAAGCTTTCTTT

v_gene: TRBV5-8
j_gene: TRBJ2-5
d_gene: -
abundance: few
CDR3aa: CASSLELEETQYF
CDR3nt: TGTGCCAGCAGCTTGGAACTGGAAGAGACCCAGTACTTC

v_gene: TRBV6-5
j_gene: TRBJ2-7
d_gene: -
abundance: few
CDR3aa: CASSFGQSYEQYF
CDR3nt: TGTGCCAGCAGCTTCGGACAGTCCTACGAGCAGTACTTC

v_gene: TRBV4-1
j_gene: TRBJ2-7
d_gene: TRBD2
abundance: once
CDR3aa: CASSQVTGGGEQYF
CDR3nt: TGCGCCAGCAGCCAAGTAACGGGAGGGGGCGAGCAGTACTTC

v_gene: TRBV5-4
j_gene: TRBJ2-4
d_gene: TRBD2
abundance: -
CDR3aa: CASSSGGRENIQYF
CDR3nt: TGTGCCAGCAGCTCCGGCGGGAGGGAAAACATTCAGTACTTC

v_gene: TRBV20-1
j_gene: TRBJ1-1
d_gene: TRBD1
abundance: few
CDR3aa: CSASPGQAPIF
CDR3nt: TGCAGTGCTAGTCCTGGACAGGCCCCCATCTTT

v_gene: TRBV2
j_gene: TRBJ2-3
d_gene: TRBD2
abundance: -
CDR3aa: CASTVLAGVPDTQYF
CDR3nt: TGTGCCAGCACCGTACTAGCGGGAGTCCCAGATACGCAGTATTTT

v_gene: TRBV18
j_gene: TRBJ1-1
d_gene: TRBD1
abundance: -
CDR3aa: CASSAGTGETEAFF
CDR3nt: TGTGCCAGCTCGGCCGGGACAGGGGAAACTGAAGCTTTCTTT

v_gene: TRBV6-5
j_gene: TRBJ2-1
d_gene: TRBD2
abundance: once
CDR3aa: CASSYYGTSIYNEQFF
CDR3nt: TGTGCCAGCAGTTACTACGGGACTAGCATCTACAATGAGCAGTTCTTC

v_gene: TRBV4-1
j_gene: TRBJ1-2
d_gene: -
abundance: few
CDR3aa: CASSQETGGGYTF
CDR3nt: TGCGCCAGCAGCCAAGAGACCGGCGGCGGCTACACCTTC

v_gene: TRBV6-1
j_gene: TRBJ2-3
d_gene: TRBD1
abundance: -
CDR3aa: CASSDRTGGTNTQYF
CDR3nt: TGTGCCAGCAGTGATCGGACAGGGGGCACAAATACGCAGTATTTT

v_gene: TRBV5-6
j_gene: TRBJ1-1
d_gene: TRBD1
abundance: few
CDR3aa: CASSAGQGEAFF
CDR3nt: TGTGCCAGCAGCGCTGGACAGGGCGAAGCTTTCTTT

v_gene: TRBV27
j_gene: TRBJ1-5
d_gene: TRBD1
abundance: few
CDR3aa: CASSTRQGVNQPQHF
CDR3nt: TGTGCCAGCAGTACGAGACAGGGGGTCAATCAGCCCCAGCATTTT

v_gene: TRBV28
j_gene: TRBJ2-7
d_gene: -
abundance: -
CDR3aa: CASSPWTETYEQYF
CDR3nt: TGTGCCAGCAGTCCTTGGACAGAGACCTACGAGCAGTACTTC

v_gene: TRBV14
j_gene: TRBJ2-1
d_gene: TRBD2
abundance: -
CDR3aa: CASSHITSGRGENEQFF
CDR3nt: TGTGCCAGCAGCCATATTACTAGCGGGAGGGGGGAAAATGAGCAGTTCTTC

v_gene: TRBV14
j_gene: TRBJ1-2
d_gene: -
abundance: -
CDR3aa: CASSHLGGAWDGYTF
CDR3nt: TGTGCCAGCAGCCATCTCGGGGGAGCTTGGGATGGCTACACCTTC

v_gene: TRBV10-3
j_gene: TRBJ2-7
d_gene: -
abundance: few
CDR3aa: CAISDDSKQYF
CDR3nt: TGTGCCATCAGTGATGACAGCAAGCAGTACTTC

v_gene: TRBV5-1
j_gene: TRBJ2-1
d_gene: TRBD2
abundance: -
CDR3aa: CASRRAGVAGVVTYNEQFF
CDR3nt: TGCGCCAGCAGGAGGGCAGGGGTAGCGGGAGTTGTGACCTACAATGAGCAGTTCTTC